This T cell receptor beta chain emerged from a study of regulatory dendritic cells for organ transplantation. Overall study results and limits: Among resting subsets, memory CD8+ cells contained the most alloreactive clonotypes. Naive CD4+ and CD8+ repertoires were highly diverse; memory CD8+ was most oligoclonal.

Germline assignment: CDR1 SGHRS and CDR2 YFSETQ. There are 13 residues in the CDR3. The V end lost 4 bases, the J end lost 3 bases, and 10 bases lay between the germline ends. As concerns this clone: The target antigen is unknown.

Naive CD45RA+ and memory CD45RO+ CD4+ or CD8+ T cells were FACS-sorted. Data came from immunoSEQ multiplex PCR; TCRdb stores just in-frame clones and leaves some out. The sample has around 30,000 clones, about four fifths seen once. Sequencing was done on a sample of naive CD4+ T cells from blood. As to subset: CD45RA+ naive T cells. This TCR was sampled from a human donor in good health. The J gene is TRBJ1-2, the V gene TRBV5-1; possibly TRBD1 for D (5 bases). CDR3 nucleotides: TGCGCCAGCAGCAGGGACTACGACTATGGCTACACCTTC. Its protein is CASSRDYDYGYTF.